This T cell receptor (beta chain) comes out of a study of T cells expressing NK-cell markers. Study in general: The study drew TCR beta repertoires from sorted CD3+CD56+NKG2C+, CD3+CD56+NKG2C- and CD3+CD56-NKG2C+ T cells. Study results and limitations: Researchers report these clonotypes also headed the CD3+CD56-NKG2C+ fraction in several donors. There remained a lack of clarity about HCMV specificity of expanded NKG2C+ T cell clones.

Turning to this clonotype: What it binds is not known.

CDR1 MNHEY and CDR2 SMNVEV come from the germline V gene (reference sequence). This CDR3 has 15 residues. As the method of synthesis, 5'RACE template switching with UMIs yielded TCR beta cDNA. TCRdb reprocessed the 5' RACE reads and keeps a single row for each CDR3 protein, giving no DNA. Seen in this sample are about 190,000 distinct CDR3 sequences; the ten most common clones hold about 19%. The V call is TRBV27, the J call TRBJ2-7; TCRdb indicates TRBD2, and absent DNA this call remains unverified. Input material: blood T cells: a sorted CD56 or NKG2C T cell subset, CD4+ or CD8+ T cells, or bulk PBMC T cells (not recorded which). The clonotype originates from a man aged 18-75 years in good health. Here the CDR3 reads CASSWGLAGYYEQYF.